The sequence of this T cell receptor beta chain was determined in a study of T cell responses to AZD1222 COVID-19 vaccine. Study-wide context: Recipients boosted at about 4 weeks or about 12 weeks are pooled. The study's findings and limits: The study reported that nearly half of spike-specific TCRs target unmutated variant regions. Rises in breadth and depth of Spike-specific TCRs came after two AZD1222 doses. The donor cohort was predominantly white British with a female majority, and clonal diversity may have been underestimated.

This CDR3 region has 13 residues. Per germline, CDR1 MGHRA and CDR2 YSYEKL. V was trimmed by 0 bases and J by 4 bases, leaving 7 bases between them. Clones were read by immunoSEQ multiplex PCR, and TCRdb kept only the in-frame ones, dropping some. The profile covers some 130,000 clones, with approximately 90% appearing a single time and 2.5% to 3.5% taken by the ten largest. This clone is a singleton in its sample. The antigen is undetermined. The TCR comes from an adult in good health. The sample here was peripheral blood, taken on day 0 of AZD1222 vaccination. This chain joins TRBV4-1 and TRBJ2-7, with D possibly matching TRBD2 (6 bases). This CDR3 is CASSQDRGYEQYF. Here the CDR3 DNA reads TGCGCCAGCAGCCAAGATCGGGGGTACGAGCAGTACTTC.